The TCR beta chain described here comes from a study of shared clonotypes between healthy human individuals. Germline V gene lookup returns CDR1 SQVTM and CDR2 ANQGSEA. This CDR3 region has 14 residues. V gave up 6 bases and J gave up 3 bases, with 15 bases separating them. Naive CD8 cells lacked CD45RO and underwent positive selection for CCR7, leaving out terminally differentiated effector memory CD45RA+ cells. The assay ran at deep level. Here immunoSEQ multiplex PCR was the method, and the copy in TCRdb shows in-frame clones only, minus some. The sample gives about 2 million clones, about 95% of which show up once; 1% to 1.5% is in the top ten.

The chain carries TRBV29-1 and TRBJ2-1, with D possibly matching TRBD1 (5 bases). The sequencing sample was made of naive CD8+ T cells sorted from blood. This sequence was found in a man between 18 and 35 years old in good health. As DNA, the CDR3 is TGCAGCGTCCCCGGGCCTAGGGGCTACAATGAGCAGTTCTTC. Translation gives CSVPGPRGYNEQFF.